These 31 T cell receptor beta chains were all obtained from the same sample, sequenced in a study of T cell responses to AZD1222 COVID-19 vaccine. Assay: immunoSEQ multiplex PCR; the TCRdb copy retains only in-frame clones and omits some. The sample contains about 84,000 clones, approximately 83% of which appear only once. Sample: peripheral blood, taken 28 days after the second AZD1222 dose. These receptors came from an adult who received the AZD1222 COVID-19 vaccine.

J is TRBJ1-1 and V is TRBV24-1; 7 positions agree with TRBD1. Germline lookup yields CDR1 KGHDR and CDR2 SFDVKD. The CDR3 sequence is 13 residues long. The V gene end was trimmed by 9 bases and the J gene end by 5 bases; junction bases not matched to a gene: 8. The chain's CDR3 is CATSTGLSTEAFF. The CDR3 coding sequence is TGTGCCACCTCGACAGGGTTGAGTACTGAAGCTTTCTTT.

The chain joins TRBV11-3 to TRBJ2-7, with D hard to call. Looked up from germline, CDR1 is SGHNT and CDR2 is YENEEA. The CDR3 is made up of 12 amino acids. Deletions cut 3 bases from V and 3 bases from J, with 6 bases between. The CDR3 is CASSFGFYEQYF. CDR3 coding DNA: TGTGCCAGCAGCTTTGGCTTCTACGAGCAGTACTTC.

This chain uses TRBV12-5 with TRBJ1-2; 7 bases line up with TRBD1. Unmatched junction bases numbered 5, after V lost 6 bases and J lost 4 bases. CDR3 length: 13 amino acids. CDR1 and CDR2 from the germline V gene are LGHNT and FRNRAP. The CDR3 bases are TGTGCTAGTGGCACAGGGGTGGCCTATGGCTACACCTTC. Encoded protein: CASGTGVAYGYTF.

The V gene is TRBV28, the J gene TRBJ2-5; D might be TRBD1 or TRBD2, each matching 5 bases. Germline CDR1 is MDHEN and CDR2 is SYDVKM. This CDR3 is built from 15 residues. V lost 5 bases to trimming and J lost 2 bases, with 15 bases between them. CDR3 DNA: TGTGCCAGCAGTAAAAGAGGGGCGGGTCAAGAGACCCAGTACTTC. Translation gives CASSKRGAGQETQYF.

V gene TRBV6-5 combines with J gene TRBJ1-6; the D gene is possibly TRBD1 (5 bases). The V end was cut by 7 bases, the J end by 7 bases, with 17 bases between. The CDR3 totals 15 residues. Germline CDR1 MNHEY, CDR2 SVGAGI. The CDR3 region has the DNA TGTGCCAGCAACATCGAGGGGCCCGGGAATTCACCCCTCCACTTT. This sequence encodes CASNIEGPGNSPLHF.

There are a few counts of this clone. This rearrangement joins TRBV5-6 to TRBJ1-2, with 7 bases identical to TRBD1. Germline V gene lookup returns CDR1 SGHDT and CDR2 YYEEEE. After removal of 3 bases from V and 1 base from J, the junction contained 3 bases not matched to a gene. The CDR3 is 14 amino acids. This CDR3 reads CASSWGDSNYGYTF. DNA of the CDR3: TGTGCCAGCAGCTGGGGGGACAGTAACTATGGCTACACCTTC.

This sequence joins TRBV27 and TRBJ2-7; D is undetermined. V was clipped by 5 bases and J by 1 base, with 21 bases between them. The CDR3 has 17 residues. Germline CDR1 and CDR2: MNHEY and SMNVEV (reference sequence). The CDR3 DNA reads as TGTGCCAGCAGTATGAACCGTCTGACTGCCGGTTCCTACGAGCAGTACTTC. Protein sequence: CASSMNRLTAGSYEQYF.

CDR3 region: CASSEWAGSSSGNTIYF. In DNA form, the CDR3 reads TGTGCCAGCAGTGAATGGGCCGGATCGAGCTCTGGAAACACCATATATTTT. The chain recombines TRBV6-1 with TRBJ1-3; no firm D call. The CDR3 length is 17 residues. The V and J ends lost 2 bases and 0 bases respectively, with 14 bases between them. Germline V gene data show CDR1 as MNHNS and CDR2 as SASEGT.

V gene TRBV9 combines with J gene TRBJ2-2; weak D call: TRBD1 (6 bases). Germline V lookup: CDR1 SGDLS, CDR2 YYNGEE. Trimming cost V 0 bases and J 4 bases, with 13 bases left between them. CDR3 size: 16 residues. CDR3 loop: CASSVAITGITGELFF. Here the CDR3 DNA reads TGTGCCAGCAGCGTAGCCATTACAGGGATCACCGGGGAGCTGTTTTTT.

CDR3 in DNA: TGCAGCGTTGCAAGTGAGCAGTTCTTC. This encodes CSVASEQFF. The chain links TRBV29-1 to TRBJ2-1; no reliable D call. Germline V gene data show CDR1 as SQVTM and CDR2 as ANQGSEA. The CDR3 is 9 residues long. The V gene lost 4 bases and the J gene lost 9 bases, with 4 bases spanning the gap.

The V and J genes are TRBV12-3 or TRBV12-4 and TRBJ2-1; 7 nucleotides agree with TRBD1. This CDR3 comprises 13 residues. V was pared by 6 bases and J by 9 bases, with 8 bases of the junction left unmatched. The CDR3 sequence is CASRGGRGIEQFF. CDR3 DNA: TGTGCCAGCAGAGGTGGCAGGGGGATTGAGCAGTTCTTC.

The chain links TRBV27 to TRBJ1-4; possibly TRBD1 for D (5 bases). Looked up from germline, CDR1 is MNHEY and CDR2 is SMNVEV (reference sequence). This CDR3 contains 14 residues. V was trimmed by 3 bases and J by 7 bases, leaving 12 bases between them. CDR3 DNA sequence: TGTGCCAGCAGTTTCGCAGGGCCGCGTGAAAAACTGTTTTTT. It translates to CASSFAGPREKLFF.

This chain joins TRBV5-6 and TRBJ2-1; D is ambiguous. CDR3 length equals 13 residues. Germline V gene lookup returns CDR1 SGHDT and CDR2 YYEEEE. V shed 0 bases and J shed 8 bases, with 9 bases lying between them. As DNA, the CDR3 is TGTGCCAGCAGCTTGGGGAGCGTCGATGAGCAGTTCTTC. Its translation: CASSLGSVDEQFF.

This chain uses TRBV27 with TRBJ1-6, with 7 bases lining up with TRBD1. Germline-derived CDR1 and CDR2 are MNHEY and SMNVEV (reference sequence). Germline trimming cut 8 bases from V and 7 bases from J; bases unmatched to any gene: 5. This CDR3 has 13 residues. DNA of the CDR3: TGTGCCAGCGGACAGGTGGAGAATTCACCCCTCCACTTT. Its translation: CASGQVENSPLHF.

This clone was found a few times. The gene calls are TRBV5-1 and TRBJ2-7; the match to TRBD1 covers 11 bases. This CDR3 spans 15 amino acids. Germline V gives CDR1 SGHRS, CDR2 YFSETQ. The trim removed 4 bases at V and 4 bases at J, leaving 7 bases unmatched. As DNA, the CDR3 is TGCGCCAGCAGCGTAGGACAGGGGGCGCGATACGAGCAGTACTTC. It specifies CASSVGQGARYEQYF.

CDR3 sequence (DNA): TGTGCCAGCAGCGGACCCGGGGCAGGGGAAGCTAACTATGGCTACACCTTC. It specifies CASSGPGAGEANYGYTF. This rearrangement joins TRBV9 to TRBJ1-2; tentatively, D is TRBD1 (6 bases). The CDR3 runs to 17 residues. V was cut by 3 bases and J by 0 bases, with 18 bases left in between. Per germline, CDR1 SGDLS and CDR2 YYNGEE.

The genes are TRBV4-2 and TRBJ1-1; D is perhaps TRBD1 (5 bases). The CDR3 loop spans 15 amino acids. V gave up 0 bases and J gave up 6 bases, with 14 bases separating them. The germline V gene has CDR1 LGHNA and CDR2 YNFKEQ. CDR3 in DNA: TGTGCCAGCAGCCAAGAGGGTGGCGACAGATCTGAAGCTTTCTTT. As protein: CASSQEGGDRSEAFF.

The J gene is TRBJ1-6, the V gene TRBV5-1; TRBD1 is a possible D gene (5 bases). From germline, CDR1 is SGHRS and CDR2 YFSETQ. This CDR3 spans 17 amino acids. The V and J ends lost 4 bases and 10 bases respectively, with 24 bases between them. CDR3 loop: CASSDGYPGPQHSPLHF. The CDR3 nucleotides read TGCGCCAGCAGCGACGGGTACCCGGGACCCCAGCACTCACCCCTCCACTTT.

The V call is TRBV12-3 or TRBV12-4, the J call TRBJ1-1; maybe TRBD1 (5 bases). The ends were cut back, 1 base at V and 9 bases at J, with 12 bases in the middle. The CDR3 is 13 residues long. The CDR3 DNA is TGTGCCAGCAGTTTAGATTCAGGGTCGAAAGCTTTCTTT. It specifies CASSLDSGSKAFF.

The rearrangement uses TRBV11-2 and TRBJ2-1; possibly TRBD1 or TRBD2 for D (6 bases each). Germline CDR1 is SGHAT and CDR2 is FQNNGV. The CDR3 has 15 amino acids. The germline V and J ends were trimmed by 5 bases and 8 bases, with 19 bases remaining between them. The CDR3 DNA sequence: TGTGCCAGCAGCGTGGTCGGGGGCCCCTGGGATGAGCAGTTCTTC. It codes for CASSVVGGPWDEQFF.

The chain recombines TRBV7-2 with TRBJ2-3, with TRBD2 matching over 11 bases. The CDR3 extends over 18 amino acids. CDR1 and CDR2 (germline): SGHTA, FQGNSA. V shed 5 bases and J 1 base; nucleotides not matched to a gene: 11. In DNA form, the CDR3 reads TGTGCCAGCAGCCCCACTAGCGGGAGACCCTTGGGCACAGATACGCAGTATTTT. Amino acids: CASSPTSGRPLGTDTQYF.

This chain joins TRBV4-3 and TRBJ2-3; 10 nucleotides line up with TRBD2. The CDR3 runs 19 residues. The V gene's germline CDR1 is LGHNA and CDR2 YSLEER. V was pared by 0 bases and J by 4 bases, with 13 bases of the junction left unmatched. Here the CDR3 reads CASSQDGASGGLVADTQYF. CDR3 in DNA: TGCGCCAGCAGCCAAGATGGGGCTAGCGGGGGTCTAGTAGCAGATACGCAGTATTTT.

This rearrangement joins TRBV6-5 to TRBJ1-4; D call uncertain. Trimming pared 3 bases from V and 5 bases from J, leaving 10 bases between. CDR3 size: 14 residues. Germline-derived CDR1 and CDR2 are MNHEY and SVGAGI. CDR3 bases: TGTGCCAGCAGTTATCGATCGGGAAATGAAAAACTGTTTTTT. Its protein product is CASSYRSGNEKLFF.

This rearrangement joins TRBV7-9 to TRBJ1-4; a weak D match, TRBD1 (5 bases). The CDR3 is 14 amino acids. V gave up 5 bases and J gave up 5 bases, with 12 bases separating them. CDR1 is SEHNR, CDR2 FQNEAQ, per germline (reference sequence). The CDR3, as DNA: TGTGCCAGCAGCACCGGGACGTTGAATGAAAAACTGTTTTTT. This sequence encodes CASSTGTLNEKLFF. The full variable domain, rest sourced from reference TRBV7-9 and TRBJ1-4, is DTGVSQNPRHKITKRGQNVTFRCDPISEHNRLYWYRQTLGQGPEFLTYFQNEAQLEKSRLLSDRFSAERPKGSFSTLEIQRTEQGDSAMYLCASSTGTLNEKLFFGSGTQLSVL.

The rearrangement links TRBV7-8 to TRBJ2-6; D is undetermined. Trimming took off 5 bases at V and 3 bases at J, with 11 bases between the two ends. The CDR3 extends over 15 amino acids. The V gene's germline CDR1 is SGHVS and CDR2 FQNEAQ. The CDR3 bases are TGTGCCAGCAGCCTGGGAACGAATGGGGCCAACGTCCTGACTTTC. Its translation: CASSLGTNGANVLTF.

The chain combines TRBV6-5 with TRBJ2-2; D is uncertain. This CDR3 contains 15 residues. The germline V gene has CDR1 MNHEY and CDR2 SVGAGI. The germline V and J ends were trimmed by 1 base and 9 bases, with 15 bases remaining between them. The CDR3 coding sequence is TGTGCCAGCAGTTACTACCTCGACGGGTCCCGGGAGCTGTTTTTT. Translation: CASSYYLDGSRELFF.

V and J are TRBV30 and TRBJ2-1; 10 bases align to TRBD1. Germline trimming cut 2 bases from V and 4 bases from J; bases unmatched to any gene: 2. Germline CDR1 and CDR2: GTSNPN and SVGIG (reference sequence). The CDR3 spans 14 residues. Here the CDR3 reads CAWSRDRGYNEQFF. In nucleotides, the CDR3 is TGTGCCTGGAGTCGGGACAGGGGATACAATGAGCAGTTCTTC.

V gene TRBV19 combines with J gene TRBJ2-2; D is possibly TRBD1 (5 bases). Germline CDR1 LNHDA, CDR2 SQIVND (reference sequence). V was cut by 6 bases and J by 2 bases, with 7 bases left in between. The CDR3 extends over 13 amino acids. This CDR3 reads CASRGANTGELFF. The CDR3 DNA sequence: TGTGCCAGTAGAGGGGCAAACACCGGGGAGCTGTTTTTT.

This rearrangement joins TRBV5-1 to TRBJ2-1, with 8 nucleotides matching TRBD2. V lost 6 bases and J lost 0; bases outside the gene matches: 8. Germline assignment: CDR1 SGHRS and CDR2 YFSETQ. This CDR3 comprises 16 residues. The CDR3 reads CASTVRAGASYNEQFF. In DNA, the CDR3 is TGCGCCAGCACCGTCCGAGCGGGAGCCTCCTACAATGAGCAGTTCTTC.

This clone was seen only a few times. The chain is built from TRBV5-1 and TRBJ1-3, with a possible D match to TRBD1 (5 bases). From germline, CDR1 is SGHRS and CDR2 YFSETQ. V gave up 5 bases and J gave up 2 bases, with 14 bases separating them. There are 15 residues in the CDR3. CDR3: CASSSDDSPGNTIYF. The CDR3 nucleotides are TGCGCCAGCAGTTCCGATGACAGCCCTGGAAACACCATATATTTT.

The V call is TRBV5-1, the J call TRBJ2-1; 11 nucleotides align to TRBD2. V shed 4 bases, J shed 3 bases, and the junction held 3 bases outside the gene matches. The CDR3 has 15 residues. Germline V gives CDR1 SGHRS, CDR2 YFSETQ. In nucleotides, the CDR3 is TGCGCCAGCAGCAAAACTAGCGGGAGCTACAATGAGCAGTTCTTC. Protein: CASSKTSGSYNEQFF. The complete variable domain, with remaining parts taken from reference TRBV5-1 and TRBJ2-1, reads KAGVTQTPRYLIKTRGQQVTLSCSPISGHRSVSWYQQTPGQGLQFLFEYFSETQRNKGNFPGRFSGRQFSNSRSEMNVSTLELGDSALYLCASSKTSGSYNEQFFGPGTRLTVL.